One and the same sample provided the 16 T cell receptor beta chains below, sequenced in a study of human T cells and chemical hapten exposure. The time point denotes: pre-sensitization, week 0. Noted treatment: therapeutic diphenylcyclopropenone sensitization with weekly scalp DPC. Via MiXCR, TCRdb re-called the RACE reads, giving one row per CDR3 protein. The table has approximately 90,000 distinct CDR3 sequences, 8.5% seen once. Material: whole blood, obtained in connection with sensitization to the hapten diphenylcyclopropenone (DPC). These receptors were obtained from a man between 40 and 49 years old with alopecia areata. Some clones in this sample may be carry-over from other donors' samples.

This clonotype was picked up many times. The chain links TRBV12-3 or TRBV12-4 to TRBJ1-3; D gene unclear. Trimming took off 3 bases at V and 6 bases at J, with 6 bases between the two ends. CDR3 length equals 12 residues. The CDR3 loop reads CASSFLANTIYF. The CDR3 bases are TGTGCCAGCAGTTTTCTTGCAAACACCATATATTTT.

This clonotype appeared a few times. CDR3: CASSLGGLRTDTQYF. CDR3 in DNA: TGCGCCAGCAGCCTGGGAGGGCTCCGCACAGATACGCAGTATTTT. J is TRBJ2-3 and V is TRBV4-3; 7 bases fit TRBD2. V shed 4 bases, J shed 1 base, and the junction held 5 bases outside the gene matches. CDR1 is LGHNA, CDR2 YSLEER, per germline. CDR3 length equals 15 residues.

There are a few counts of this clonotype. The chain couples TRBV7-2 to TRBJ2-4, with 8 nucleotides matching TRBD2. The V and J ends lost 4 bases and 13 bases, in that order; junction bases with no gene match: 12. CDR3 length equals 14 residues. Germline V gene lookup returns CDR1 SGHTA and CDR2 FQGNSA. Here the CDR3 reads CASSSGRGLLAQYF. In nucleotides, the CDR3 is TGTGCCAGCAGCTCCGGGAGGGGACTGCTAGCGCAGTACTTC.

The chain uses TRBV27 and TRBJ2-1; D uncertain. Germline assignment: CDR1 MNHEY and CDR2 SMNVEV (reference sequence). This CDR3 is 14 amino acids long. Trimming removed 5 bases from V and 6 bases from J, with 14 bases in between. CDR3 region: CASSPPIRGNEQFF. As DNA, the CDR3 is TGTGCCAGCAGTCCCCCCATCCGCGGCAATGAGCAGTTCTTC.

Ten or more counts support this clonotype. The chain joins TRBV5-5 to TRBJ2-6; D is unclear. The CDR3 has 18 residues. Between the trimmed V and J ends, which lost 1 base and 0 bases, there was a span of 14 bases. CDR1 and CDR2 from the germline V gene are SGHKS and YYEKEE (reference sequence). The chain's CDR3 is CASSLSPGPNSGANVLTF. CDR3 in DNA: TGTGCCAGCAGCTTGTCGCCCGGACCAAACTCTGGGGCCAACGTCCTGACTTTC.

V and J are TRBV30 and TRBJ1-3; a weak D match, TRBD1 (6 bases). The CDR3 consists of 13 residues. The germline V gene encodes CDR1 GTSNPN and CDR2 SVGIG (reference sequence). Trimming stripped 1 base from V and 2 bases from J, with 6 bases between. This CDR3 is CAWSAGAGNTIYF. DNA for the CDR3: TGTGCCTGGAGTGCAGGGGCTGGAAACACCATATATTTT.

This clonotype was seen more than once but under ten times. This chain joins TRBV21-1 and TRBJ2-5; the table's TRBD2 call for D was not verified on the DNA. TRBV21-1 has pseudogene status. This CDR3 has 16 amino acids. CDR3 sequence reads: CASSTLRQGLGETQYF. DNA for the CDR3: TGTGCCAGCAGCACCCTCCGCCAAGGACTTGGAGAGACCCAGTACTTC.

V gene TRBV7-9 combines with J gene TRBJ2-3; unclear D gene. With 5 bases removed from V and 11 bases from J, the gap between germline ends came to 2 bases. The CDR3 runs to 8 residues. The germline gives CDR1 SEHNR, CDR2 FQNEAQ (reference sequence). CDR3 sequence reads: CASSQQYF. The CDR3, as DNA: TGTGCCAGCAGCCAGCAGTATTTT.

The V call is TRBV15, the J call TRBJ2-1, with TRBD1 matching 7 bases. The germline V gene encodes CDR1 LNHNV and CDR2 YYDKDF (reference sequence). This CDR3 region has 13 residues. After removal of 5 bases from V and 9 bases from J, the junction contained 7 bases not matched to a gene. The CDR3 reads CATSRRGGLEQFF. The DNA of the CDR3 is TGTGCCACCAGCCGCAGAGGGGGCCTTGAGCAGTTCTTC.

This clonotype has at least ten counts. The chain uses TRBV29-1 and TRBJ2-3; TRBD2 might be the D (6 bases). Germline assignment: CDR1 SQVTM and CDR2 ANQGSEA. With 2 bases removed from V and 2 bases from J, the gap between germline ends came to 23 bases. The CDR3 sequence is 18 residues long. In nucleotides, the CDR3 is TGCAGCGTTGAATCATCACGCGATGCGGGACTCATCACAGATACGCAGTATTTT. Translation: CSVESSRDAGLITDTQYF.

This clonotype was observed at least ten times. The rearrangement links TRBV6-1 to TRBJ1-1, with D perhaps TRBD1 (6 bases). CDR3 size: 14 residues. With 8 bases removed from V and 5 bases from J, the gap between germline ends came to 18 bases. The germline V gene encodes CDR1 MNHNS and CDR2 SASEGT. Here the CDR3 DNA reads TGTGCCAGCCGACAGGCAGGGGTCTTGACTGAAGCTTTCTTT. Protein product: CASRQAGVLTEAFF.

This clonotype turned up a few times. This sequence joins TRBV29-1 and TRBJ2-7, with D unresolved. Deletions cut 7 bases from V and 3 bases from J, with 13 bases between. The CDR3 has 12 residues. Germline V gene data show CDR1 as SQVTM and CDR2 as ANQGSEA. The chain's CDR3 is CSGRRLSYEQYF. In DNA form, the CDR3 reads TGCAGCGGACGACGGTTGAGCTACGAGCAGTACTTC.

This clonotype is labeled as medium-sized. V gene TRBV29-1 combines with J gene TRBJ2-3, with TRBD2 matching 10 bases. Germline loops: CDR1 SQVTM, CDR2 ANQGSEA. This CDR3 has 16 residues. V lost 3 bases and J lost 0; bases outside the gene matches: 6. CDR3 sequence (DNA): TGCAGCGTTGACGGGAGCGGGAGGGCTAGCACAGATACGCAGTATTTT. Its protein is CSVDGSGRASTDTQYF.

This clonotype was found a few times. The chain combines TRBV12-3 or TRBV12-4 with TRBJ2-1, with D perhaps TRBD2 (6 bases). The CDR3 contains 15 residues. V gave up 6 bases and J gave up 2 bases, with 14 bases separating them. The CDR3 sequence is CASSIGGGAYNEQFF. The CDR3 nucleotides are TGTGCCAGCAGCATTGGCGGCGGGGCCTACAATGAGCAGTTCTTC.

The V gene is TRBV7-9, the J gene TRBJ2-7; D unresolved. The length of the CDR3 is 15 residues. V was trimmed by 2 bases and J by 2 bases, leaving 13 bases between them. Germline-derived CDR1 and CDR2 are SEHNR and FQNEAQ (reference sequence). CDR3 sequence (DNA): TGTGCCAGCAGCTTAAGCGAGGCAGACCCCTACGAGCAGTACGTC. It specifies CASSLSEADPYEQYV.

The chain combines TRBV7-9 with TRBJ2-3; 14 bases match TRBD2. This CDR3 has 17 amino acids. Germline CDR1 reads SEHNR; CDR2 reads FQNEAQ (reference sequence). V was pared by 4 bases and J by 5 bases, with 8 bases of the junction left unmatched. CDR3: CASSSLTSGRAIDTQYF. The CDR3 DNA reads TGTGCCAGCAGCTCCTTGACTAGCGGGAGGGCCATAGATACGCAGTATTTT.